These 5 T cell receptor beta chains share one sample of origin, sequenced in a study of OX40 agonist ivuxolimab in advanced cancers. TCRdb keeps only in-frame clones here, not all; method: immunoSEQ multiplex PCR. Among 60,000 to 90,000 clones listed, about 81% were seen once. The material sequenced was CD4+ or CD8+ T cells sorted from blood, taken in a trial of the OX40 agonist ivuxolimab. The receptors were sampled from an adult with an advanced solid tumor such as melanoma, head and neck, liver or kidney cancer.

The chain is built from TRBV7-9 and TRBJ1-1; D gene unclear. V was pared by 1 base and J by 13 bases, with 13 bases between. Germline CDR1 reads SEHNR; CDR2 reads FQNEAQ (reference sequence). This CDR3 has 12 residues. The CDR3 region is CASSLEGRKGFF. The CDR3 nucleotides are TGTGCCAGCAGCTTAGAAGGCAGAAAGGGTTTCTTT.

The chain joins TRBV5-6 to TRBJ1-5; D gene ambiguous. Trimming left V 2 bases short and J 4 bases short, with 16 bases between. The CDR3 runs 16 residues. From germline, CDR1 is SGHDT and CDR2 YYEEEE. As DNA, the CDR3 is TGTGCCAGCAGCTTCAAGACTCCCTGGGGTAATCAGCCCCAGCATTTT. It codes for CASSFKTPWGNQPQHF.

CDR3: CASSQEDLRGYTF. The CDR3 nucleotides are TGCGCCAGCAGCCAAGAGGACCTTCGCGGCTACACCTTC. V usage is TRBV4-1 and J usage is TRBJ1-2, with D unclear. Germline loops: CDR1 MGHRA, CDR2 YSYEKL. The CDR3 length is 13 residues. V shed 0 bases and J shed 8 bases, with 10 bases lying between them.

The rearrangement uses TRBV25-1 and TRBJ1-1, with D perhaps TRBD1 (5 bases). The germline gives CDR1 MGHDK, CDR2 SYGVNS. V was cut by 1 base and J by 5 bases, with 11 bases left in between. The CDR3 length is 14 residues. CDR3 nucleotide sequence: TGTGCCAGCAGTGAATTCGGCAGGGCAACTGAAGCTTTCTTT. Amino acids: CASSEFGRATEAFF. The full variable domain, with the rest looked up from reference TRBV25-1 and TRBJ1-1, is EADIYQTPRYLVIGTGKKITLECSQTMGHDKMYWYQQDPGMELHLIHYSYGVNSTEKGDLSSESTVSRIRTEHFPLTLESARPSHTSQYLCASSEFGRATEAFFGQGTRLTVV.

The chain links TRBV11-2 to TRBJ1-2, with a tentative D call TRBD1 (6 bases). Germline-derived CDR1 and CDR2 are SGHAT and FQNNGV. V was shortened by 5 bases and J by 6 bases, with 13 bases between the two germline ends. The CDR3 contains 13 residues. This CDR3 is CASSMGAGDGYTF. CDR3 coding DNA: TGTGCCAGCAGCATGGGGGCAGGGGATGGCTACACCTTC.